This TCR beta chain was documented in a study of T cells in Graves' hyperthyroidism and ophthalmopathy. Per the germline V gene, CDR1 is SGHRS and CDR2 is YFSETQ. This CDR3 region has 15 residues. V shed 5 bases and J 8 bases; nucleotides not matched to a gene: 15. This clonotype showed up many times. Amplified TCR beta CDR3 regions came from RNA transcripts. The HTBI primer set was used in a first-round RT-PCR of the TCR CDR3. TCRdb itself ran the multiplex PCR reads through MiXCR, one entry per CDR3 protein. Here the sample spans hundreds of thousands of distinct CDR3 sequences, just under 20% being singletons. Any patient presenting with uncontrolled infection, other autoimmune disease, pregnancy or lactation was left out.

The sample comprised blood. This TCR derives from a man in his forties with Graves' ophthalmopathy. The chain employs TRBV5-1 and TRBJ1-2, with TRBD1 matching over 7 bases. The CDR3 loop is CASRHTGVGTFGYTF. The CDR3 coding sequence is TGCGCCAGCAGGCACACAGGGGTTGGGACGTTCGGCTACACCTTC.